This record concerns one T cell receptor beta chain sequence. What it binds is not known. Treatment indicated: approximately 18 received Ad26.COV2.S at low or high dose, single or two shots; roughly five received placebo; per-sample allocation not given. Day 63 after the first vaccine or placebo injection was the time point for sampling. The data derive from a study of Ad26.COV2.S vaccination and SARS-CoV-2 variants. Study results and caveats: Total T cell responses were possibly underestimated by TCR breadth and depth analyses.

TCRdb keeps only in-frame clones here, not all; method: immunoSEQ multiplex PCR. The repertoire holds 430,000 or so clones, with roughly 89% as singletons. The source is a person between 18 and 65 years old who received the Ad26.COV2.S COVID-19 vaccine or a placebo. The source material was peripheral blood, sampled in a trial of Ad26.COV2.S vaccine versus placebo.

The CDR3: CATSESGRGSYNEQFF. The CDR3 region has the DNA TGTGCCACCAGTGAAAGCGGGAGGGGCTCCTACAATGAGCAGTTCTTC. V usage is TRBV24-1 and J usage is TRBJ2-1; 10 nucleotides match TRBD2. The length of the CDR3 is 16 residues. Germline CDR1 is KGHDR and CDR2 is SFDVKD. The J segment lost 0 bases and the V segment lost 4 bases, leaving 2 bases of the junction unmatched.